This T cell receptor beta chain derives from a study of shared clonotypes between healthy human individuals. This clone has just one count. CD45RO-negative cells were positively selected for CCR7, leaving out terminally differentiated effector memory CD45RA+ cells. Donors were Caucasian adults residing in Nashville, Tennessee, USA. Assay: immunoSEQ multiplex PCR; the TCRdb copy retains only in-frame clones and omits some. The repertoire holds 600,000 or so clones, 95% to 98% seen once, with 0.3% in the top ten. Germline V lookup: CDR1 SGHRS, CDR2 YFSETQ. The length of the CDR3 is 16 residues. V dropped 0 bases and J dropped 1 base, with 13 bases sitting between them.

V usage is TRBV5-1 and J usage is TRBJ1-1; a possible D gene is TRBD1 (5 bases). The sequencing input was naive CD8+ T cells sorted from blood. This TCR came from a man aged 25 to 40 in good health. The CDR3 loop is CASSLAGGTGNTEAFF. The CDR3 bases are TGCGCCAGCAGCTTGGCCGGGGGGACGGGGAACACTGAAGCTTTCTTT. Full variable domain (missing parts from reference TRBV5-1 and TRBJ1-1): KAGVTQTPRYLIKTRGQQVTLSCSPISGHRSVSWYQQTPGQGLQFLFEYFSETQRNKGNFPGRFSGRQFSNSRSEMNVSTLELGDSALYLCASSLAGGTGNTEAFFGQGTRLTVV.